These 13 T cell receptor beta chains share one sample of origin, sequenced in a study of blood T cell repertoires in COVID-19 (TCRdb year 2020). Library generation was performed with the immunoSEQ multiplex PCR assay. Imported from immuneACCESS, the table was reduced by TCRdb to in-frame sequences with V and J called. These copies leave out some clones; in studies compared against another copy, an unresolved V gene accounts for under half, and the cause of the remainder is not known. The table for this sample lists some 87,000 clones; over 70% of them were counted only once. The ten largest clones add up to 35% to 40% of the sample. Sequencing was done on a sample of peripheral blood. All receptors derive from a man older than 75 with active or convalescent COVID-19.

This clone was counted a single time. The chain recombines TRBV27 with TRBJ1-5; D gene ambiguous. This CDR3 is 16 amino acids long. Germline V gene lookup returns CDR1 MNHEY and CDR2 SMNVEV (reference sequence). The V and J ends lost 7 bases and 1 base respectively, with 17 bases between them. The CDR3 protein is CASTTRLGKSNQPQHF. The CDR3 nucleotides are TGTGCCAGCACTACCCGGCTCGGGAAGAGCAATCAGCCCCAGCATTTT.

The chain is built from TRBV14 and TRBJ2-4; 7 positions match TRBD1. Per germline, CDR1 SGHDN and CDR2 FVKESK. Trimming removed 5 bases from V and 15 bases from J; junction bases left unmatched: 16. The CDR3 loop spans 14 amino acids. DNA for the CDR3: TGTGCCAGCAGCTCCCCCGGGACAGCGCCTAAACGGTACTTC. Its protein is CASSSPGTAPKRYF.

The genes are TRBV2 and TRBJ1-2, with TRBD1 matching 8 bases. The germline V gene encodes CDR1 SNHLY and CDR2 FYNNEI. With 5 bases clipped from V and 1 base from J, the junction kept 6 bases outside the gene matches. The CDR3 covers 15 residues. The CDR3, as DNA: TGTGCCAGCAGTCTGCGGACAGGGAGTAACTATGGCTACACCTTC. Translation gives CASSLRTGSNYGYTF.

The chain couples TRBV4-1 to TRBJ2-5, with D possibly TRBD2 on 5 matching bases. Germline V gives CDR1 MGHRA, CDR2 YSYEKL. The CDR3 contains 16 residues. The V and J ends lost 0 bases and 5 bases respectively, with 16 bases between them. The CDR3 sequence: CASSQDIPRGRETQYF. In nucleotides, the CDR3 is TGCGCCAGCAGCCAAGATATCCCCCGGGGTCGGGAGACCCAGTACTTC.

V gene TRBV28 combines with J gene TRBJ1-1; TRBD1 agrees at 8 bases. Germline V gene lookup returns CDR1 MDHEN and CDR2 SYDVKM. The CDR3 has 15 residues. The ends lost 2 bases at V and 0 bases at J; junction bases unmatched: 2. The CDR3 here is CASSLGTGLNTEAFF. The CDR3 coding sequence is TGTGCCAGCAGTTTAGGGACAGGCTTGAACACTGAAGCTTTCTTT.

The chain links TRBV28 to TRBJ1-6; D may be TRBD1 (5 bases). CDR3 length: 14 residues. From germline, CDR1 is MDHEN and CDR2 SYDVKM. The V gene lost 11 bases and the J gene lost 0 bases, with 11 bases spanning the gap. This chain's CDR3 is CAHWGGSYNSPLHF. The DNA for the CDR3 is TGTGCCCACTGGGGGGGCTCCTATAATTCACCCCTCCACTTT.

The table lists this clone with a count of one. The chain uses TRBV14 and TRBJ2-3; maybe TRBD2 (5 bases). V was pared by 2 bases and J by 2 bases, with 14 bases between. Germline V gene sequence: CDR1 SGHDN, CDR2 FVKESK. The CDR3 has 16 residues. The CDR3 is CASSQYEGDTTDTQYF. CDR3 nucleotide sequence: TGTGCCAGCAGCCAATACGAGGGAGATACCACAGATACGCAGTATTTT.

CDR3 coding DNA: TGTGCCAGCAGCAATCCGACGGGGGAGGGAGCCAAAAACATTCAGTACTTC. Its protein is CASSNPTGEGAKNIQYF. The V call is TRBV21-1, the J call TRBJ2-4; TRBD2, as called in the table, went unchecked against the DNA. TRBV21-1 is assigned pseudogene status. The CDR3 has 17 amino acids.

The V and J genes are TRBV3-1 (or the pseudogene TRBV3-2) and TRBJ1-5, with 7 bases aligning to TRBD1. The V segment lost 2 bases and the J segment 6 bases; nucleotides outside the gene matches: 10. Germline values: CDR1 LGHDT, CDR2 YNNKEL (reference sequence). There are 16 residues in the CDR3. CDR3: CASSQYGTVNPQPQHF. DNA for the CDR3: TGTGCCAGCAGCCAATATGGGACAGTTAATCCTCAGCCCCAGCATTTT.

The chain couples TRBV7-2 to TRBJ2-5, with TRBD2 matching over 13 bases. With 5 bases clipped from V and 5 bases from J, the junction kept 5 bases outside the gene matches. CDR3 length: 15 residues. Germline V gives CDR1 SGHTA, CDR2 FQGNSA. In DNA, the CDR3 is TGTGCCAGCAGCCCCAAGGGACTAGCGGGGGAGACCCAGTACTTC. Amino acid sequence: CASSPKGLAGETQYF.

The chain links TRBV14 to TRBJ2-7; weak D call: TRBD2 (6 bases). Germline assignment: CDR1 SGHDN and CDR2 FVKESK. The CDR3 totals 15 residues. V lost 3 bases and J lost 5, with 17 bases in between. The CDR3: CASSHLTGDPHEQYF. In nucleotides, the CDR3 is TGTGCCAGCAGCCATCTAACGGGAGACCCCCACGAGCAGTACTTC.

The J gene is TRBJ1-2, the V gene TRBV6-2 or TRBV6-3, with D perhaps matching TRBD1 (5 bases). This CDR3 comprises 12 residues. Per germline, CDR1 MNHEY and CDR2 SVGEGT. V lost 6 bases, J lost 5 bases, and 10 bases lay in between. This CDR3 is CASSFQGYGYTF. The DNA for the CDR3 is TGTGCCAGCAGCTTCCAGGGTTATGGCTACACCTTC.

This chain links TRBV29-1 with TRBJ2-7, with D perhaps TRBD2 (5 bases). The CDR3 has 14 residues. V lost 4 bases to trimming and J lost 2 bases, with 15 bases between them. Germline V gene sequence: CDR1 SQVTM, CDR2 ANQGSEA. The CDR3 is CSVVWTAFTYEQYF. CDR3 DNA: TGCAGCGTTGTATGGACTGCCTTTACCTACGAGCAGTACTTC.